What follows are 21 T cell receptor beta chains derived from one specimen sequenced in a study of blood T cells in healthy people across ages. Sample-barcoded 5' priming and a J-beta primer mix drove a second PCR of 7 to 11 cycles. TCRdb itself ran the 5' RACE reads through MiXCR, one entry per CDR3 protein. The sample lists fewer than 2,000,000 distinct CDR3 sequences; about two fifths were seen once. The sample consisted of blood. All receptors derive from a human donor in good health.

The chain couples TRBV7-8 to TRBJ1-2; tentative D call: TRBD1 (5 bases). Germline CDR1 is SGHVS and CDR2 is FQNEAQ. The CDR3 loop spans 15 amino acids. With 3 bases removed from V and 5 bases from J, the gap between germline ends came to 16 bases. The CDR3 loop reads CASSLGLGPQYGYTF. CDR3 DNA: TGTGCCAGCAGCTTGGGTTTGGGACCACAATATGGCTACACCTTC.

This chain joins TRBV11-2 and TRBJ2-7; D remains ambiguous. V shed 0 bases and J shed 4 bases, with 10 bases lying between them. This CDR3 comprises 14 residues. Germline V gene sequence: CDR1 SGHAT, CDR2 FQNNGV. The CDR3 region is CASSLDSTYYEQYF. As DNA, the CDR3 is TGTGCCAGCAGCTTAGATTCGACCTATTACGAGCAGTACTTC.

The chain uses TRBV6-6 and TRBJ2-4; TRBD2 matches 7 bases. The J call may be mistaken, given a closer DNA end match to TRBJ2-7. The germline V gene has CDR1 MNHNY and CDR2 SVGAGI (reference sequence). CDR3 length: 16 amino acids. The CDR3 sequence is CASSYRGEGRTYEQYF. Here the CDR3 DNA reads TGTGCCAGCAGTTACCGGGGGGAAGGCCGTACCTACGAGCAGTACTTC.

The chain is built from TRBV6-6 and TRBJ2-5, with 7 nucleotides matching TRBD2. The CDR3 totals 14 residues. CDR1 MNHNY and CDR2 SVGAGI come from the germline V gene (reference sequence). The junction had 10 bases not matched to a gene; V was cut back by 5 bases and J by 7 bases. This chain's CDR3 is CASSPRGEDWTQYF. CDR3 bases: TGTGCCAGCAGTCCCCGGGGGGAGGATTGGACCCAGTACTTC.

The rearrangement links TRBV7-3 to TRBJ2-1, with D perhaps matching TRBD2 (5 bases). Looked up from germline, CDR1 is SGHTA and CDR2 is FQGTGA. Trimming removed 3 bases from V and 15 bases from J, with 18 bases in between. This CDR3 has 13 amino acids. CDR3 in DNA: TGTGCCAGCAGCTTGGAGGCTGGCCGCGCTCCGTTCTTC. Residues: CASSLEAGRAPFF. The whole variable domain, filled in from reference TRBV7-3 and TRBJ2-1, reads GAGVSQTPSNKVTEKGKYVELRCDPISGHTALYWYRQSLGQGPEFLIYFQGTGAADDSGLPNDRFFAVRPEGSVSTLKIQRTERGDSAVYLCASSLEAGRAPFFGPGTRLTVL.

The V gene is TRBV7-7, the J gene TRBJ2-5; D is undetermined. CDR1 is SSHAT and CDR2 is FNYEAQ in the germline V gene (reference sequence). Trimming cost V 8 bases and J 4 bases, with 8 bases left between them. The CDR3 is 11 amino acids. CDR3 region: CASPRLETQYF. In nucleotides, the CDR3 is TGTGCCAGCCCACGTCTAGAGACCCAGTACTTC.

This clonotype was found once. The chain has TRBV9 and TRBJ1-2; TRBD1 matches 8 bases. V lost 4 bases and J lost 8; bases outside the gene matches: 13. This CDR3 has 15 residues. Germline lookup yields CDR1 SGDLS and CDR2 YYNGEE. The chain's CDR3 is CASSPTFWTGNGYTF. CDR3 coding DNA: TGTGCCAGCAGCCCAACTTTTTGGACAGGGAACGGCTACACCTTC.

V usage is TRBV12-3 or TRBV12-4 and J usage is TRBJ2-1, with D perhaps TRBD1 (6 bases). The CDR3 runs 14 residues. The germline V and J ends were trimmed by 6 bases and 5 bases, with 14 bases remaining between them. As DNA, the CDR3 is TGTGCCAGCAGCCTTGGACAGACAAACAATGAGCAGTTCTTC. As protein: CASSLGQTNNEQFF.

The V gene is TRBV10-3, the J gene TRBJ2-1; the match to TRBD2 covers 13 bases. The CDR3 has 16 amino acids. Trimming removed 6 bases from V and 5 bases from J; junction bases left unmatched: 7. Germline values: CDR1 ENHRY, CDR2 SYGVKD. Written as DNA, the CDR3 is TGTGCCATCAGCGGACTAGCGGGGGTACCAAACAATGAGCAGTTCTTC. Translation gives CAISGLAGVPNNEQFF.

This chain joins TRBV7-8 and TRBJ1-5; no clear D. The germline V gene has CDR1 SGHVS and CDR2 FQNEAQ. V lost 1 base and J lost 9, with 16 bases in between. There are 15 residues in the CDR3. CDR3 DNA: TGTGCCAGCAGCTTAGAAGACGGGGTGATATGGCCCCAGCATTTT. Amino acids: CASSLEDGVIWPQHF.

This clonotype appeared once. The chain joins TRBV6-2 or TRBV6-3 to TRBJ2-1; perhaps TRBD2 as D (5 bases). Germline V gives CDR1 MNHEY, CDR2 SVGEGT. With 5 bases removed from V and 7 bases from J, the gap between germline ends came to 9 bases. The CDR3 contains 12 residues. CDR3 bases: TGTGCCAGCAGTACCTGGACTAATGAGCAGTTCTTC. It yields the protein CASSTWTNEQFF.

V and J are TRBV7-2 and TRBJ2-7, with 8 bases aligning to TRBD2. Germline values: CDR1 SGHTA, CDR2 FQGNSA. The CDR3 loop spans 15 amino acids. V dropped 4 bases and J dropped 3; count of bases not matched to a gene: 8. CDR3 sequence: CASSWGGGLSYEQYF. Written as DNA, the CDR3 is TGTGCCAGCAGCTGGGGCGGGGGGCTCAGCTACGAGCAGTACTTC.

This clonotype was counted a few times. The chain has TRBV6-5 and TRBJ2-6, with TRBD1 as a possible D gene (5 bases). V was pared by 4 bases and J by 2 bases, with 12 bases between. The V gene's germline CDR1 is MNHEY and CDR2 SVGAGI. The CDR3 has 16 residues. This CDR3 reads CASSFFSRAGANVLTF. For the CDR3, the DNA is TGTGCCAGCAGTTTCTTCTCCAGGGCTGGGGCCAACGTCCTGACTTTC.

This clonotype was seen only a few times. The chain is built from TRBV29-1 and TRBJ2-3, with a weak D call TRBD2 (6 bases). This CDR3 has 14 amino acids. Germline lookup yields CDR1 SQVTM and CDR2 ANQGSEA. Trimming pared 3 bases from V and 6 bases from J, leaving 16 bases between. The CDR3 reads CSVDTSSRLDTQYF. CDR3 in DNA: TGCAGCGTTGACACTAGCTCTCGTCTGGATACGCAGTATTTT.

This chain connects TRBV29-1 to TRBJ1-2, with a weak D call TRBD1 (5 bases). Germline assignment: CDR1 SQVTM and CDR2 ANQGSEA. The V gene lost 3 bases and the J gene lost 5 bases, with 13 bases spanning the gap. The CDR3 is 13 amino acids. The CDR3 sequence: CSVDVEQGYGYTF. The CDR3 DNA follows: TGCAGCGTTGACGTAGAGCAGGGATATGGCTACACCTTC.

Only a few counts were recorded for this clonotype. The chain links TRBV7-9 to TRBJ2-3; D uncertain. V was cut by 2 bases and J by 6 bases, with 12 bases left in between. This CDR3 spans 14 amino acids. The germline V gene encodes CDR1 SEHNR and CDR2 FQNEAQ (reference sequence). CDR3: CASSLLPDSDTQYF. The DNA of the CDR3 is TGTGCCAGCAGCTTATTACCCGATTCGGATACGCAGTATTTT.

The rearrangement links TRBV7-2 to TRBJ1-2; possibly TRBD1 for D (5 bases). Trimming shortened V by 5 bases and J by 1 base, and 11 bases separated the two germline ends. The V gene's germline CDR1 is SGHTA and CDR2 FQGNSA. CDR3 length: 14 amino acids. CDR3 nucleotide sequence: TGTGCCAGCAGCCCCCGGACAAATAACTATGGCTACACCTTC. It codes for CASSPRTNNYGYTF.

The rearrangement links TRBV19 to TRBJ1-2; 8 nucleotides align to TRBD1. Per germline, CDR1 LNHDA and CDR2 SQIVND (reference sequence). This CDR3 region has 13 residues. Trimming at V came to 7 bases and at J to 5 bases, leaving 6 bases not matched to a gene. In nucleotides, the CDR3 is TGTGCCAGTACGGGGACAGGAGGATATGGCTACACCTTC. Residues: CASTGTGGYGYTF.

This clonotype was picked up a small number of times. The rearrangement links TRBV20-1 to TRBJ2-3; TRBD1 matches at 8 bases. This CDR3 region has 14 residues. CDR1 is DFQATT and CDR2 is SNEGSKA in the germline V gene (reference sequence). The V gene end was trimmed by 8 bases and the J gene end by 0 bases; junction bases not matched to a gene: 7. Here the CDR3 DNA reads TGCAGTTACGACAGGGGAGTAAGCACAGATACGCAGTATTTT. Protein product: CSYDRGVSTDTQYF.

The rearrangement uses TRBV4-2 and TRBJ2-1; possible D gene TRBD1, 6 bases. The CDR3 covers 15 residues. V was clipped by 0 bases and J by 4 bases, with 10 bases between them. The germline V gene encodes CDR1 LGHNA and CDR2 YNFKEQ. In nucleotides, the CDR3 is TGTGCCAGCAGCCAAGAGTGGGGACAATACAATGAGCAGTTCTTC. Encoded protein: CASSQEWGQYNEQFF.

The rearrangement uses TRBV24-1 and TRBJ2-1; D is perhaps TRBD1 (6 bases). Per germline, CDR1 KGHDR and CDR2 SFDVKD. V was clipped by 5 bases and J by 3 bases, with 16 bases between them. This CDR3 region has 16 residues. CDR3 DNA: TGTGCCACCAGTGGTATACAGGGAGCCCTCTACAATGAGCAGTTCTTC. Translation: CATSGIQGALYNEQFF.